This TCR beta chain stems from a study of cytomegalovirus exposure and HLA in healthy donors (dated by TCRdb to 2015 to 2018). Some background on the complete study: According to a later analysis, one platform produced both the 120 validation repertoires and the roughly 640 repertoires of the first cohort. The aim of the study was to test whether cataloging public T cell receptors could identify signatures of past pathogen exposure. In addition to the first cohort of 650 to 800 subjects, a separate validation cohort of 130 or so different subjects was used. To predict cytomegalovirus infection status, the study combined high-throughput TCR immunosequencing, statistical association of individual TCRs with disease status, and machine learning.

Receptor amplification or capture employed the immunoSEQ multiplex PCR assay. Processing in the source paper ran as follows. A statistical classification framework was developed to diagnose cytomegalovirus status using the catalog of TCR beta chain sequences. TCRdb mirrors the immuneACCESS table, restricted to in-frame sequences. Some clones are absent from its copies; in checked studies, under half trace to an unresolved V gene, and the reason for the others is unknown. V and J calls and clone size come straight from that table; D and trimming were deduced from the DNA. The table for this sample lists fewer than 350,000 clones; roughly 90% of them were counted only once. The top ten constitute approximately 0.9% of the sample. Comments on this clone: This clone's antigen is unknown. Base qualities are missing; no much larger clone stands one base away.

Beyond this particular receptor, the publication reports: All 120 or so repertoires were used to score co-occurrence in the validation cohort in a later analysis, because that analysis had no HLA typing for the cohort. In vitro tests confirmed that a few of the cytomegalovirus-associated TCR beta chains recognize cytomegalovirus antigens. Most TCR sequences were seen in very few donors, while some public TCRs were found in many individuals. The authors suggested that the approach could potentially be extended to other disease states and immunological phenotypes. Cytomegalovirus status was reported to be diagnosed by the classifier with high specificity and sensitivity in both the original and validation cohorts. Subsequent analysis determined that TCRs grouped into clusters in the first cohort also showed a tendency toward co-occurrence across the 90 to 150 validation repertoires, and roughly 95% of cluster scores exceeded 0. The study gave a list of some 150 TCR beta chains associated with cytomegalovirus.

V is trimmed back by 4 bases and J by 4 bases, and the junction contains 4 bases that no gene match accounts for. Looking up the germline V gene yields CDR1 MNHNS and CDR2 SASEGT. Measured from the cysteine to the phenylalanine, the CDR3 is 14 residues long. CDR3 DNA is the only sequence kept; it has 42 bases, read in frame from the first base. Separate from the approximately 700-subject first cohort, the validation cohort of roughly 110 subjects was the group to which the donors belonged. The receptor's source is a woman younger than 30 in good health and CMV-seronegative. The chain joins TRBV6-1 to TRBJ1-2; 9 bases in the middle match TRBD1. The sequencing input was PBMCs. The CDR3 protein sequence reads: CASSATGGGYGYTF. The nucleotide sequence is TGTGCCAGCAGTGCAACAGGGGGCGGCTATGGCTACACCTTC.